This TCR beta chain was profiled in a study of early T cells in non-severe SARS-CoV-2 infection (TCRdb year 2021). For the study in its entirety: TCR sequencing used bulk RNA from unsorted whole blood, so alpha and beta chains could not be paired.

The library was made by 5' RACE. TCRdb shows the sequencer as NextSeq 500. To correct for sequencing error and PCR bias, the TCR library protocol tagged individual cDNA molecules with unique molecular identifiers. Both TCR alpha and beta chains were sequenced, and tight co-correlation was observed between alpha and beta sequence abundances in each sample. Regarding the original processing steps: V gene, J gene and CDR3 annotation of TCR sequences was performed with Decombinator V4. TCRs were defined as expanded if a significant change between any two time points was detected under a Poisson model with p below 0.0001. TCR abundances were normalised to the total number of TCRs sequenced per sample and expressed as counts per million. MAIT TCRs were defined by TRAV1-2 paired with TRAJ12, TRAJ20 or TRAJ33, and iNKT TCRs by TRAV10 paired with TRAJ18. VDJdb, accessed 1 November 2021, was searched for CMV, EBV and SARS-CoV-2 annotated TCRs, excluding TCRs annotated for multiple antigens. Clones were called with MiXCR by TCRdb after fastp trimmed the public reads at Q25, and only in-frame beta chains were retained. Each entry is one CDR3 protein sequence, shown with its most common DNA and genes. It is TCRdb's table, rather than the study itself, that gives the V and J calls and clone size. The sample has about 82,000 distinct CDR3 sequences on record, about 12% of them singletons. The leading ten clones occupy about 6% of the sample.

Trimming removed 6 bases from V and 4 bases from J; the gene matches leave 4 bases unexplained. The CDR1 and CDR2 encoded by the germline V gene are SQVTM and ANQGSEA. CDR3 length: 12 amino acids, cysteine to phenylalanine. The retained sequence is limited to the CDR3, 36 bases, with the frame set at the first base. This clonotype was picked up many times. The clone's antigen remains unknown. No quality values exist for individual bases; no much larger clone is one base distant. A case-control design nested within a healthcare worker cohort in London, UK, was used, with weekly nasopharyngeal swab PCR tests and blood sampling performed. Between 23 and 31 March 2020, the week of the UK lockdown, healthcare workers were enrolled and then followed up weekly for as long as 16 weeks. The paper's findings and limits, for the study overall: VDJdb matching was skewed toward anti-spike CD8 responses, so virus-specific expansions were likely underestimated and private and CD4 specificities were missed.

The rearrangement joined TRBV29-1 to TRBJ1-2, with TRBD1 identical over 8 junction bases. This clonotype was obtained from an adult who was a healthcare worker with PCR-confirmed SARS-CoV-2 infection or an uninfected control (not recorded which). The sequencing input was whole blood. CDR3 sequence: CSVDGTGYGYTF. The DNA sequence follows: TGCAGCGTCGATGGGACAGGCTATGGCTACACCTTC.